The TCR beta chain under discussion was sequenced for a study of blood T cell repertoires in COVID-19. At the level of the study: The United States, Italy and Spain supplied acute and convalescent COVID-19 samples. PBMCs, B-cell-depleted T cells, or T cells were the source of the cDNA or gDNA that made up the material.

This clone was picked up a small number of times. Per the authors' pipeline: Estimated nucleated cell counts came from reference gene primer amplification. TCRdb's copy holds only in-frame clones and misses some; the assay was immunoSEQ multiplex PCR. D and trimming were read from the DNA, whereas the V and J calls and clone size are those reported in that table. This sample carries about 90,000 clones, about 86% of them seen once, and the ten largest clones take 6.3%. V lost 3 bases and J lost 6, with 14 bases in between. This CDR3 is built from 14 residues. Germline values: CDR1 MNHNS, CDR2 SASEGT. This sequence joins TRBV6-1 and TRBJ1-2; D is possibly TRBD1 (5 bases). Sequencing used peripheral blood. The sequence was obtained from a man in his fifties or sixties with acute or convalescent COVID-19. The CDR3 nucleotides are TGTGCCAGCAGTGATGGGACCCGGGGGAATGGCTACACCTTC. Its protein product is CASSDGTRGNGYTF.